The 20 T cell receptor beta chains below all came from one sample that was sequenced in a study of cytomegalovirus exposure and HLA in healthy donors. Primers: 60 Vbeta forward and 13 Jbeta reverse. Profiling relied on immunoSEQ multiplex PCR, and the TCRdb table lists in-frame clones only, not all of them. The sample holds around 50,000 clones, around three quarters seen once. Input material: PBMCs. The receptors here all came from a woman between 50 and 59 years old in good health and CMV-seropositive.

The rearrangement uses TRBV11-2 and TRBJ2-1; 8 nucleotides align to TRBD2. Germline V CDR1 and CDR2: SGHAT, FQNNGV. The junction had 3 bases not matched to a gene; V was cut back by 5 bases and J by 3 bases. The CDR3 consists of 14 residues. The CDR3 spells CASSLGTSYNEQFF. The CDR3 DNA reads as TGTGCCAGCAGCCTAGGGACTAGCTACAATGAGCAGTTCTTC.

The chain combines TRBV10-1 with TRBJ1-5; no reliable D call. The germline V gene encodes CDR1 WNHNN and CDR2 SYGVQD (reference sequence). The CDR3 is 17 amino acids. Trimming removed 3 bases from V and 0 bases from J, with 15 bases in between. The CDR3 nucleotides are TGCGCCAGCAGTGATCGGGATGGGAGTTATAGCAATCAGCCCCAGCATTTT. Translation gives CASSDRDGSYSNQPQHF.

The V and J genes are TRBV28 and TRBJ1-1; D perhaps matches TRBD1 (5 bases). The V gene lost 4 bases and the J gene lost 5 bases, with 14 bases spanning the gap. The CDR3 has 14 amino acids. Germline-derived CDR1 and CDR2 are MDHEN and SYDVKM. The CDR3 loop reads CASSWGSTETEAFF. Here the CDR3 DNA reads TGTGCCAGCAGTTGGGGCTCTACCGAGACTGAAGCTTTCTTT.

The chain is built from TRBV19 and TRBJ2-1; 9 positions agree with TRBD2. Unmatched junction bases numbered 10, after V lost 7 bases and J lost 0 bases. The germline V gene encodes CDR1 LNHDA and CDR2 SQIVND (reference sequence). CDR3 length: 17 residues. Here the CDR3 reads CASTSGTSWSSYNEQFF. Here the CDR3 DNA reads TGTGCCAGTACCTCCGGGACTAGCTGGAGCTCCTACAATGAGCAGTTCTTC.

The chain links TRBV4-1 to TRBJ2-7; D is perhaps TRBD2 (7 bases). The germline V gene encodes CDR1 MGHRA and CDR2 YSYEKL. Trimming shortened V by 1 base and J by 3 bases, and 25 bases separated the two germline ends. The CDR3 totals 19 residues. The CDR3 region has the DNA TGCGCCAGCAGCCAAGTGGGGGGGCGAAACAGAAATTCGGTCTACGAGCAGTACTTC. Protein: CASSQVGGRNRNSVYEQYF.

J is TRBJ2-7 and V is TRBV13; 11 positions match TRBD1. Germline CDR1 PRHDT, CDR2 FYEKMQ (reference sequence). With V trimmed by 2 bases and J by 5 bases, 2 bases remained unmatched. This CDR3 comprises 14 residues. This CDR3 is CASSLPGQGDEQYF. In DNA form, the CDR3 reads TGTGCCAGCAGCTTACCGGGACAGGGGGACGAGCAGTACTTC.

This rearrangement joins TRBV4-2 to TRBJ1-6; the match to TRBD1 covers 8 bases. Looked up from germline, CDR1 is LGHNA and CDR2 is YNFKEQ. CDR3 length equals 18 residues. The ends lost 4 bases at V and 5 bases at J; junction bases unmatched: 13. The CDR3 bases are TGTGCCAGCAGCCGCGGGACAGGCTTCCCGCTAAATAATTCACCCCTCCACTTT. Its protein product is CASSRGTGFPLNNSPLHF.

The V gene is TRBV7-2, the J gene TRBJ2-7, with 8 bases lining up with TRBD2. After removal of 1 base from V and 5 bases from J, the junction contained 7 bases not matched to a gene. The germline V gene encodes CDR1 SGHTA and CDR2 FQGNSA. The CDR3 covers 15 residues. The CDR3: CASSLEAGVGDEQYF. DNA for the CDR3: TGTGCCAGCAGCTTAGAAGCGGGAGTAGGAGACGAGCAGTACTTC.

By share, this clone counts as medium-sized. The V call is TRBV19, the J call TRBJ2-1, with a tentative D call TRBD2 (5 bases). Between the trimmed V and J ends, which lost 8 bases and 4 bases, there was a span of 9 bases. Germline lookup yields CDR1 LNHDA and CDR2 SQIVND (reference sequence). CDR3 length: 12 amino acids. This CDR3 reads CASAAGYNEQFF. The CDR3 DNA is TGTGCCAGTGCGGCGGGTTACAATGAGCAGTTCTTC. The full variable domain, rest sourced from reference TRBV19 and TRBJ2-1, is DGGITQSPKYLFRKEGQNVTLSCEQNLNHDAMYWYRQDPGQGLRLIYYSQIVNDFQKGDIAEGYSVSREKKESFPLTVTSAQKNPTAFYLCASAAGYNEQFFGPGTRLTVL.

V and J are TRBV7-9 and TRBJ2-7, with D maybe TRBD2 (6 bases). V dropped 1 base and J dropped 5 bases, with 15 bases sitting between them. Germline values: CDR1 SEHNR, CDR2 FQNEAQ (reference sequence). CDR3 size: 15 residues. CDR3 sequence (DNA): TGTGCCAGCAGCTTAGGGACCACCGGAGGGGACGAGCAGTACTTC. It translates to CASSLGTTGGDEQYF.

This clone has only a few counts. The genes are TRBV7-8 and TRBJ2-1, with 10 bases lining up with TRBD1. Germline loops: CDR1 SGHVS, CDR2 FQNEAQ. The CDR3 is 21 amino acids. Unmatched junction bases numbered 22, after V lost 5 bases and J lost 3 bases. The CDR3 is CASSRVRRDRGGRTGYNEQFF. CDR3 bases: TGTGCCAGCAGCCGCGTGAGGAGGGACAGGGGTGGACGTACGGGCTACAATGAGCAGTTCTTC.

The chain links TRBV27 to TRBJ1-6; 7 positions agree with TRBD1. Trimming cost V 8 bases and J 9 bases; bases outside gene matches: 10. This CDR3 contains 14 residues. Germline lookup yields CDR1 MNHEY and CDR2 SMNVEV (reference sequence). This CDR3 is CASGGQSVGSPLHF. Written as DNA, the CDR3 is TGTGCCAGCGGGGGACAGTCGGTCGGTTCACCCCTCCACTTT.

The CDR3, as DNA: TGTGCCTGGATCGGCCCCGGACAGCGTGGCTACACCTTC. It codes for CAWIGPGQRGYTF. The rearrangement joins TRBV30 to TRBJ1-2; tentatively, D is TRBD1 (6 bases). The V end was cut by 4 bases, the J end by 7 bases, with 16 bases between. The CDR3 extends over 13 amino acids. From germline, CDR1 is GTSNPN and CDR2 SVGIG (reference sequence).

This clone was detected only once. J is TRBJ2-1 and V is TRBV7-6; 11 bases map to TRBD2. The germline CDR1 and CDR2 sequences are SGHVS and FNYEAQ. V lost 1 base and J lost 4; bases outside the gene matches: 0. The CDR3 runs to 15 residues. CDR3 amino acids: CASSLGLAGYNEQFF. DNA for the CDR3: TGTGCCAGCAGCTTAGGACTAGCGGGGTACAATGAGCAGTTCTTC. Full variable domain (missing parts from reference TRBV7-6 and TRBJ2-1): GAGVSQSPRYKVTKRGQDVALRCDPISGHVSLYWYRQALGQGPEFLTYFNYEAQQDKSGLPNDRFSAERPEGSISTLTIQRTEQRDSAMYRCASSLGLAGYNEQFFGPGTRLTVL.

The gene calls are TRBV7-2 and TRBJ2-3; D not certain. The CDR3 has 14 amino acids. Germline V gene lookup returns CDR1 SGHTA and CDR2 FQGNSA. V lost 7 bases to trimming and J lost 0 bases, with 11 bases between them. CDR3 in DNA: TGTGCCAGCACCTCGACTTATAGCACAGATACGCAGTATTTT. This sequence encodes CASTSTYSTDTQYF.

This rearrangement joins TRBV7-9 to TRBJ2-5; 7 bases fit TRBD1. The CDR3 has 15 amino acids. The germline CDR1 and CDR2 sequences are SEHNR and FQNEAQ (reference sequence). V shed 3 bases, J shed 4 bases, and the junction held 8 bases outside the gene matches. CDR3 in DNA: TGTGCCAGCAGCTTCACAGGGGACCGTTTAGAGACCCAGTACTTC. Translation: CASSFTGDRLETQYF.

As concerns this clone: It is likely a read error, because the conserved phenylalanine at the end of the CDR3 is missing. The chain is built from TRBV7-9 and TRBJ1-4; D call uncertain. Germline V gene data show CDR1 as SEHNR and CDR2 as FQNEAQ (reference sequence). The CDR3 spans 12 residues. V gave up 11 bases and J gave up 1 base, with 8 bases separating them. The CDR3 region has the DNA TGTGCCGGGAGCGTAACTAATGAAAAACTGTTTGTT. Translating it yields CAGSVTNEKLFV.

The table lists this clone with a count of one. Here the CDR3 reads CASSVTPEYSYEQYF. The DNA for the CDR3 is TGTGCCAGCAGCGTAACCCCAGAATACTCCTACGAGCAGTACTTC. The J gene is TRBJ2-7, the V gene TRBV9, with unresolved D. Germline CDR1 reads SGDLS; CDR2 reads YYNGEE. The CDR3 sequence is 15 residues long. V gave up 1 base and J gave up 0 bases, with 11 bases separating them.

The gene calls are TRBV7-2 and TRBJ2-5; 8 bases are a match to TRBD2. This CDR3 is 17 amino acids long. CDR1 is SGHTA and CDR2 is FQGNSA in the germline V gene. The junction had 18 bases not matched to a gene; V was cut back by 5 bases and J by 7 bases. The CDR3 reads CASSIKGSGTFGWTQYF. The CDR3 nucleotides read TGTGCCAGCAGCATCAAAGGTAGCGGGACCTTCGGTTGGACCCAGTACTTC.

V usage is TRBV4-2 and J usage is TRBJ2-1, with D possibly matching TRBD2 (6 bases). The length of the CDR3 is 17 residues. V gave up 0 bases and J gave up 1 base, with 13 bases separating them. The V gene's germline CDR1 is LGHNA and CDR2 YNFKEQ. CDR3 in DNA: TGTGCCAGCAGCCAAGACCCCCACGCGGGGTCCTACAATGAGCAGTTCTTC. This gives the protein CASSQDPHAGSYNEQFF.